The 2 T cell receptor beta chains below come from one sample, sequenced in a study of T cell responses to AZD1222 COVID-19 vaccine. Some clones are missing from TCRdb's copy, which holds only in-frame ones; the method was immunoSEQ multiplex PCR. The sample shows about 120,000 clones, 70% to 90% of them seen only once. The sample was peripheral blood, taken on day 0 of AZD1222 vaccination. These receptors all stem from an adult in good health.

The rearrangement joins TRBV6-1 to TRBJ2-7; TRBD1 is a possible D gene (6 bases). Per germline, CDR1 MNHNS and CDR2 SASEGT. Trimming removed 2 bases at V and 5 bases at J, with 16 bases between. The CDR3 spans 15 residues. The CDR3 loop reads CASSELFFSGDEQYF. In DNA form, the CDR3 reads TGTGCCAGCAGTGAACTCTTTTTCTCAGGGGACGAGCAGTACTTC.

This clone was seen a handful of times. This chain uses TRBV2 with TRBJ2-3; no reliable D call. V was pared by 7 bases and J by 4 bases, with 12 bases between. Per the germline V gene, CDR1 is SNHLY and CDR2 is FYNNEI. The CDR3 is 13 amino acids. CDR3 region: CASMSHWADTQYF. DNA of the CDR3: TGTGCCAGCATGTCCCATTGGGCAGATACGCAGTATTTT.